The subject of this entry is one T cell receptor beta chain. A template switching step added UMIs, each with a 6-nucleotide sample barcode. TCRdb processed the 5' RACE reads again and assigns one entry to each CDR3 protein, with no DNA. The specimen's table records approximately 300,000 distinct CDR3 sequences. The data were taken from a study of monozygotic twins with inflammatory bowel disease. Germline values: CDR1 SGHRS, CDR2 YFSETQ. The CDR3 loop spans 15 amino acids. The receptor was derived from a human donor with ulcerative colitis or Crohn's disease, or a healthy co-twin of an affected twin (not recorded which). The V call is TRBV5-1, the J call TRBJ2-5. The specimen sequenced was blood. CDR3 region: CASSSVLGIQETQYF.